This TCR beta chain was obtained from a study of control samples from healthy donors and cancer patients. TCRdb's copy holds only in-frame clones and misses some; the assay was immunoSEQ multiplex PCR. The data hold tens of thousands of clones, with less than 95% observed a single time. This CDR3 contains 13 residues. Germline-derived CDR1 and CDR2 are SGHDN and FVKESK. V dropped 7 bases and J dropped 4 bases, with 12 bases sitting between them. The rearrangement uses TRBV14 and TRBJ2-3; D uncertain. Sequencing input: blood. The receptor's source is a woman between 25 and 40 years old in good health. As DNA, the CDR3 is TGTGCCAGCATGTTGTGGGGATCAGATACGCAGTATTTT. Its translation: CASMLWGSDTQYF. Supplemented by reference TRBV14 and TRBJ2-3, the full variable domain reads EAGVTQFPSHSVIEKGQTVTLRCDPISGHDNLYWYRRVMGKEIKFLLHFVKESKQDESGMPNNRFLAERTGGTYSTLKVQPAELEDSGVYFCASMLWGSDTQYFGPGTRLTVL.